These 29 T cell receptor beta chains share one sample of origin, sequenced in a study of T cell responses to AZD1222 COVID-19 vaccine. Sequencing used immunoSEQ multiplex PCR; TCRdb keeps in-frame clones, though not all of them. The table records 150,000 to 200,000 clones, roughly 92% of them present only once. The sequenced sample was peripheral blood, obtained on day 0 of AZD1222 vaccination. All receptors come from an adult in good health.

The CDR3 coding sequence is TGTGCCCCTAACGTCAGCTATCGTTCTTCCTACGAGCAGTACTTC. This translates into CAPNVSYRSSYEQYF. This rearrangement joins TRBV6-4 to TRBJ2-7, with unresolved D. V lost 11 bases and J lost 1, with 21 bases in between. The CDR3 spans 15 residues. From germline, CDR1 is MRHNA and CDR2 SNTAGT.

The chain links TRBV5-1 to TRBJ1-1, with a possible D match to TRBD1 (5 bases). Germline CDR1 SGHRS, CDR2 YFSETQ. CDR3 size: 16 residues. Trimming pared 2 bases from V and 1 base from J, leaving 15 bases between. The CDR3 region is CASSLMGQERNTEAFF. For the CDR3, the DNA is TGCGCCAGCAGCTTAATGGGGCAGGAACGGAACACTGAAGCTTTCTTT.

The CDR3 protein is CASSLAGGADTQYF. The DNA of the CDR3 is TGTGCCAGCAGTTTAGCCGGGGGCGCAGATACGCAGTATTTT. The rearrangement uses TRBV28 and TRBJ2-3; D may be TRBD1 or TRBD2 (6 bases each). Germline V gene data show CDR1 as MDHEN and CDR2 as SYDVKM. The CDR3 has 14 residues. V lost 2 bases, J lost 4 bases, and 10 bases lay in between.

The genes are TRBV27 and TRBJ1-5; 8 positions match TRBD1. The germline CDR1 and CDR2 sequences are MNHEY and SMNVEV (reference sequence). The V gene end was trimmed by 6 bases and the J gene end by 3 bases; junction bases not matched to a gene: 7. The CDR3 loop spans 15 amino acids. CDR3 residues: CASRKGGQDNQPQHF. Written as DNA, the CDR3 is TGTGCCAGCAGAAAGGGGGGACAGGACAATCAGCCCCAGCATTTT.

The rearrangement links TRBV10-3 to TRBJ1-2, with TRBD1 as a possible D gene (5 bases). Germline CDR1 reads ENHRY; CDR2 reads SYGVKD. The V gene lost 3 bases and the J gene lost 12 bases, with 17 bases spanning the gap. This CDR3 has 13 residues. CDR3 residues: CAISDMVGTGDTF. The CDR3 coding sequence is TGTGCCATCAGTGATATGGTTGGGACGGGAGACACCTTC.

In its sample, this clone was seen a few times. This rearrangement joins TRBV7-2 to TRBJ1-2; TRBD1 aligns across 10 bases. The CDR3 is made up of 16 amino acids. Losses at the gene ends were 2 bases for V and 8 bases for J; bases not matched to a gene: 11. The germline V gene has CDR1 SGHTA and CDR2 FQGNSA. The CDR3 region has the DNA TGTGCCAGCAGCTTATCCGGGACAGGGGCTCCTCGAGGCTACACCTTC. Translated, it gives CASSLSGTGAPRGYTF.

V gene TRBV7-8 combines with J gene TRBJ1-4; 7 bases map to TRBD1. Germline assignment: CDR1 SGHVS and CDR2 FQNEAQ. Trimming cost V 7 bases and J 6 bases; bases outside gene matches: 5. The CDR3 has 13 residues. The CDR3 nucleotides read TGTGCCAGCACGGACAGGAGAGATGAAAAACTGTTTTTT. Protein product: CASTDRRDEKLFF.

The chain combines TRBV19 with TRBJ2-1; D is unclear. The CDR3 totals 14 residues. The germline V and J ends were trimmed by 4 bases and 2 bases, with 9 bases remaining between them. The germline V gene has CDR1 LNHDA and CDR2 SQIVND (reference sequence). The CDR3 sequence: CASSRSRPYNEQFF. The CDR3, as DNA: TGTGCCAGTAGTAGGAGTAGACCCTACAATGAGCAGTTCTTC.

The chain couples TRBV10-1 to TRBJ1-1, with D perhaps TRBD1 (6 bases). The CDR3 is 13 residues long. The V gene's germline CDR1 is WNHNN and CDR2 SYGVQD (reference sequence). The V end lost 8 bases, the J end lost 2 bases, and 12 bases lay between the germline ends. The CDR3 region is CASQNRENTEAFF. The DNA of the CDR3 is TGCGCCAGCCAGAACAGGGAAAACACTGAAGCTTTCTTT.

The chain uses TRBV28 and TRBJ2-2; D is unclear. The V end was cut by 5 bases, the J end by 4 bases, with 8 bases between. Germline V lookup: CDR1 MDHEN, CDR2 SYDVKM. This CDR3 is built from 13 residues. The CDR3 DNA reads TGTGCCAGCAGTCCGCGGACCACCGGGGAGCTGTTTTTT. Protein: CASSPRTTGELFF.

The chain combines TRBV11-1 with TRBJ2-5; D gene ambiguous. The CDR3 sequence is 16 residues long. From germline, CDR1 is SGHAT and CDR2 FQDESV (reference sequence). V lost 1 base and J lost 0, with 12 bases in between. Here the CDR3 reads CASSLGGSAYQETQYF. The CDR3 DNA reads TGTGCCAGCAGCTTAGGGGGAAGTGCTTACCAAGAGACCCAGTACTTC.

J is TRBJ1-1 and V is TRBV3-1 (or the pseudogene TRBV3-2), with a weak D call TRBD1 (5 bases). The germline V gene has CDR1 LGHDT and CDR2 YNNKEL (reference sequence). V was pared by 4 bases and J by 1 base, with 13 bases between. This CDR3 spans 15 amino acids. The CDR3 coding sequence is TGTGCCAGCAGCCGAACACAGGCGGCGAACACTGAAGCTTTCTTT. Amino acids: CASSRTQAANTEAFF.

The chain recombines TRBV10-2 with TRBJ2-7, with TRBD1 matching over 9 bases. V trimming: 6 bases; J trimming: 0 bases; junction bases outside the gene matches: 0. The CDR3 length is 13 residues. Germline V gene data show CDR1 as WSHSY and CDR2 as SAAADI. The chain's CDR3 is CASRDRGSYEQYF. CDR3 coding DNA: TGCGCCAGCAGGGACAGGGGCTCCTACGAGCAGTACTTC.

The rearrangement joins TRBV27 to TRBJ2-1, with TRBD1 matching over 11 bases. V shed 7 bases and J 4 bases; nucleotides not matched to a gene: 6. The CDR3 has 15 amino acids. Germline values: CDR1 MNHEY, CDR2 SMNVEV (reference sequence). CDR3 protein: CASIYGTGGYNEQFF. The CDR3 DNA sequence: TGTGCCAGCATTTATGGGACAGGGGGATACAATGAGCAGTTCTTC.

The chain is built from TRBV28 and TRBJ1-1; D gene uncertain. The CDR3 length is 14 residues. Germline loops: CDR1 MDHEN, CDR2 SYDVKM. Here the CDR3 DNA reads TGTGCTTCGACCGAGTACAAGGGGAACACTGAAGCTTTCTTT. Its protein product is CASTEYKGNTEAFF.

This clone was seen a few times. The V and J genes are TRBV27 and TRBJ1-2; D gene unclear. The CDR3 runs 13 residues. Germline CDR1 is MNHEY and CDR2 is SMNVEV (reference sequence). Trimming pared 1 base from V and 8 bases from J, leaving 11 bases between. The DNA of the CDR3 is TGTGCCAGCAGTTTATTGGGTAATCAGGGCTACACCTTC. Its translation: CASSLLGNQGYTF.

The chain employs TRBV15 and TRBJ1-1, with 8 bases that match TRBD1. V lost 4 bases and J lost 9; bases outside the gene matches: 13. The CDR3 contains 15 residues. Per the germline V gene, CDR1 is LNHNV and CDR2 is YYDKDF (reference sequence). CDR3 sequence reads: CATSTRQGISDKAFF. DNA of the CDR3: TGTGCCACCAGCACTAGACAGGGGATCTCAGACAAAGCTTTCTTT.

The J gene is TRBJ1-2, the V gene TRBV7-3, with a possible D match to TRBD1 (5 bases). Germline lookup yields CDR1 SGHTA and CDR2 FQGTGA. This CDR3 has 13 amino acids. V lost 4 bases and J 10 bases, leaving 16 bases between the germline ends. The CDR3 coding sequence is TGTGCCAGCAGCTCGGGACTGGATGGGGTCTACACCTTC. Translated, it gives CASSSGLDGVYTF.

About this clone: Other nucleotide sequences in the sample specify the same CDR3. This sequence joins TRBV3-1 (or the pseudogene TRBV3-2) and TRBJ1-2; TRBD1 agrees at 8 bases. The CDR3 has 15 amino acids. CDR1 LGHDT and CDR2 YNNKEL come from the germline V gene (reference sequence). Trimming removed 0 bases from V and 4 bases from J; junction bases left unmatched: 4. The CDR3 protein is CASSQDQGAGYGYTF. In nucleotides, the CDR3 is TGTGCCAGCAGCCAAGACCAGGGGGCTGGCTATGGCTACACCTTC.

The genes are TRBV9 and TRBJ1-6; D remains ambiguous. The CDR3 covers 14 residues. The V end lost 3 bases, the J end lost 7 bases, and 11 bases lay between the germline ends. Germline V gene data show CDR1 as SGDLS and CDR2 as YYNGEE. The CDR3 coding sequence is TGTGCCAGCAGCGCATGGGAAGCAAATTCACCCCTCCACTTT. Its protein product is CASSAWEANSPLHF. Combining the CDR3 with reference TRBV9 and TRBJ1-6 gives the whole variable domain DSGVTQTPKHLITATGQRVTLRCSPRSGDLSVYWYQQSLDQGLQFLIQYYNGEERAKGNILERFSAQQFPDLHSELNLSSLELGDSALYFCASSAWEANSPLHFGNGTRLTVT.

The chain joins TRBV5-1 to TRBJ1-1, with D possibly matching TRBD1 (5 bases). The CDR3 spans 15 residues. V was cut by 0 bases and J by 1 base, with 10 bases left in between. Germline-derived CDR1 and CDR2 are SGHRS and YFSETQ. DNA of the CDR3: TGCGCCAGCAGCTTGGGCGTGAGGGGGAACACTGAAGCTTTCTTT. This codes for CASSLGVRGNTEAFF.

The CDR3 loop is CASSLALQGVYGYTF. The CDR3, as DNA: TGCGCCAGCAGCTTGGCCCTACAGGGCGTCTATGGCTACACCTTC. V gene TRBV5-1 combines with J gene TRBJ1-2, with D possibly TRBD1 on 6 matching bases. The CDR3 totals 15 residues. Trimming shortened V by 0 bases and J by 4 bases, and 13 bases separated the two germline ends. Per germline, CDR1 SGHRS and CDR2 YFSETQ.

The CDR3 DNA sequence: TGTGCCAGCAGCTCCTCGGTGAATTCACCCCTCCACTTT. Amino acid sequence: CASSSSVNSPLHF. The rearrangement links TRBV7-9 to TRBJ1-6, with no clear D. The ends were cut back, 4 bases at V and 7 bases at J, with 8 bases in the middle. The length of the CDR3 is 13 residues. Germline V lookup: CDR1 SEHNR, CDR2 FQNEAQ (reference sequence).

The chain couples TRBV6-2 or TRBV6-3 to TRBJ1-4; D is possibly TRBD1 (5 bases). Germline V gene lookup returns CDR1 MNHEY and CDR2 SVGEGT. With 2 bases removed from V and 5 bases from J, the gap between germline ends came to 21 bases. This CDR3 contains 18 residues. The CDR3 bases are TGTGCCAGCAGTTACCCCGGGACGGTGGAACCTTTAAATGAAAAACTGTTTTTT. Translated, it gives CASSYPGTVEPLNEKLFF.

V usage is TRBV12-3 or TRBV12-4 and J usage is TRBJ1-5; TRBD1 might be the D (6 bases). V lost 6 bases and J lost 4, with 10 bases in between. This CDR3 comprises 13 residues. The CDR3 loop reads CASRGGQNQPQHF. The CDR3 DNA is TGTGCCAGCAGGGGGGGCCAAAATCAGCCCCAGCATTTT.

This clone has only a few counts. The chain employs TRBV6-4 and TRBJ1-2, with D perhaps matching TRBD1 (6 bases). Trimming stripped 0 bases from V and 6 bases from J, with 14 bases between. The germline V gene encodes CDR1 MRHNA and CDR2 SNTAGT. This CDR3 is 15 amino acids long. The CDR3 coding sequence is TGTGCCAGCAGTGACTCGTTGCGGCAGGGGAATGGCTACACCTTC. Protein: CASSDSLRQGNGYTF.

The rearrangement links TRBV4-3 to TRBJ1-2; 10 nucleotides align to TRBD1. With 3 bases clipped from V and 8 bases from J, the junction kept 9 bases outside the gene matches. The CDR3 length is 15 residues. Germline CDR1 LGHNA, CDR2 YSLEER. The CDR3 sequence is CASSQGQGPEAGYTF. In nucleotides, the CDR3 is TGCGCCAGCAGCCAGGGACAGGGGCCGGAGGCAGGCTACACCTTC.

The chain links TRBV6-2 or TRBV6-3 to TRBJ1-3, with D unclear. Germline V gives CDR1 MNHEY, CDR2 SVGEGT. This CDR3 has 15 amino acids. The ends were cut back, 2 bases at V and 4 bases at J, with 12 bases in the middle. The CDR3 region is CASSYPPRSGNTIYF. The CDR3 bases are TGTGCCAGCAGTTACCCCCCGAGGTCCGGAAACACCATATATTTT.

This clone appeared once. The chain couples TRBV12-3 or TRBV12-4 to TRBJ2-7; 7 bases line up with TRBD2. This CDR3 is 13 amino acids long. V was clipped by 0 bases and J by 4 bases; unmatched bases: 0. The CDR3 region has the DNA TGTGCCAGCAGTTTAGCGGGGGGGTACGAGCAGTACTTC. Its protein product is CASSLAGGYEQYF.